These T cell receptor beta chains were read from a single sample in a study of identical twins. TCRdb re-called the 5' RACE reads through MiXCR, storing one row per CDR3 protein. The table lists around 100,000 distinct CDR3 sequences, about 6.1% of them singletons. Sequencing was done on a sample of memory T cells sorted from blood. These receptors were taken from a woman in her forties or fifties in good health. CDR3s leave out the opening cysteine and the closing phenylalanine or tryptophan. Fields, in order: V gene, J gene, CDR3 protein.

TRBV9,TRBJ2-2,ASSVAGHGELF
TRBV20-1,TRBJ2-3,SARDISALGTQY
TRBV15,TRBJ2-1,ATSRVMVRTRINEQF
TRBV5-4,TRBJ1-1,ASTFQLNTEAF
TRBV11-3,TRBJ2-3,ASSLDGRYTDTQY
TRBV5-1,TRBJ1-5,ASSLGALGGNQPQH
TRBV9,TRBJ2-2,ASSVITGELF
TRBV5-1,TRBJ1-1,ASSRDRATEAF
TRBV7-2,TRBJ2-3,ASSLAGASTDTQY
TRBV29-1,TRBJ2-1,SVGEGAFYNEQF
TRBV12-3/TRBV12-4,TRBJ1-4,ASSFSGKDEKLF
TRBV13,TRBJ2-3,ASTPRRFRDTQY
TRBV13,TRBJ2-1,ASSSEREGPEQF
TRBV3-1,TRBJ2-2,ASSLEGEINTGELF
TRBV7-8,TRBJ2-5,ASRTGRAVREETQY
TRBV7-3,TRBJ2-2,ASTLKPTGELF